The clone carrying this T cell receptor (beta chain) was observed a few times. This record belongs to a study of T cells after yellow fever vaccination. Turning to the study itself: Fractions with few cells were prepared using SMART-Seq v4 Ultra Low Input.

The CDR3 runs to 17 residues. Trimming cost V 4 bases and J 6 bases; bases outside gene matches: 8. CDR1 and CDR2 from the germline V gene are SGHKS and YYEKEE (reference sequence). UMIs were added to TCR cDNA along with a universal primer site when it was made by 5'RACE template switching. One entry per CDR3 protein, called by TCRdb with MiXCR from the 5' RACE reads. This table holds about 580,000 distinct CDR3 sequences, 17% found once. This specimen consisted of PBMCs, obtained 4 to 5 days after the first yellow fever vaccination. This receptor was obtained from a man aged 18 to 29 who received the YFV17D yellow fever vaccine. The chain is built from TRBV5-5 and TRBJ2-2; TRBD2 aligns across 14 bases. CDR3 nucleotides: TGTGCCAGCAGCCTCGGACTAGCGGGGGGCTTAGCCGGGGAGCTGTTTTTT. It encodes CASSLGLAGGLAGELFF.